The 7 T cell receptor beta chains given below trace back to one sample, sequenced in a study of cytomegalovirus exposure and HLA in healthy donors. The PCR had 60 Vbeta and 13 Jbeta primers. Generated by immunoSEQ multiplex PCR, the TCRdb table keeps only in-frame clones and is missing some. The sample has 150,000 or so clones; approximately 85% are singletons. The sample consisted of PBMCs. These TCRs come from a man younger than 35 in good health and CMV-seropositive.

The chain recombines TRBV2 with TRBJ2-7; D gene unclear. The CDR3 spans 14 residues. V was trimmed by 3 bases and J by 1 base, leaving 10 bases between them. The germline CDR1 and CDR2 sequences are SNHLY and FYNNEI. DNA of the CDR3: TGTGCCAGCAGTGAGAAGATACAGTCCTACGAGCAGTACTTC. It is translated as CASSEKIQSYEQYF.

The J gene is TRBJ2-7, the V gene TRBV27; 7 bases fit TRBD1. The V segment lost 6 bases and the J segment 7 bases; nucleotides outside the gene matches: 21. CDR3 length: 17 amino acids. Germline assignment: CDR1 MNHEY and CDR2 SMNVEV (reference sequence). The CDR3 bases are TGTGCCAGCAGCAAGTCCCCCGGACAGGTTCCGATCGGGGAGCAGTACTTC. This codes for CASSKSPGQVPIGEQYF.

This clone was counted once. The rearrangement links TRBV4-1 to TRBJ1-4; 7 nucleotides line up with TRBD1. The CDR3 consists of 22 residues. V lost 0 bases, J lost 0 bases, and 19 bases stayed unmatched. Per germline, CDR1 MGHRA and CDR2 YSYEKL. CDR3 in amino acids: CASSQDGGATGPFFATNEKLFF. CDR3 bases: TGCGCCAGCAGCCAAGATGGTGGGGCGACAGGGCCCTTCTTCGCAACTAATGAAAAACTGTTTTTT.

This clone was seen a handful of times. The chain links TRBV5-1 to TRBJ2-7, with 9 bases lining up with TRBD1. The germline V gene encodes CDR1 SGHRS and CDR2 YFSETQ. Trimming removed 1 base from V and 4 bases from J; junction bases left unmatched: 3. The CDR3 is 14 residues long. Here the CDR3 reads CASSLRGTGYEQYF. DNA for the CDR3: TGCGCCAGCAGCTTGAGGGGGACAGGGTACGAGCAGTACTTC.

The rearrangement links TRBV6-5 to TRBJ2-1; D is perhaps TRBD2 (5 bases). Trimming shortened V by 2 bases and J by 0 bases, and 11 bases separated the two germline ends. CDR3 length: 16 amino acids. CDR1 and CDR2 (germline): MNHEY, SVGAGI. CDR3 coding DNA: TGTGCCAGCAGTTACGGTGAGGGAACCTCCTACAATGAGCAGTTCTTC. Residues: CASSYGEGTSYNEQFF.

The count of this clone is one. The gene calls are TRBV9 and TRBJ1-5; 7 bases line up with TRBD1. In germline, CDR1 is SGDLS, CDR2 YYNGEE. Losses at the gene ends were 2 bases for V and 2 bases for J; bases not matched to a gene: 4. The CDR3 covers 15 residues. CDR3: CASSVDDRGNQPQHF. DNA for the CDR3: TGTGCCAGCAGCGTTGACGACAGGGGCAATCAGCCCCAGCATTTT.

This clone has only one observation. The J gene is TRBJ1-4, the V gene TRBV11-2; 8 bases are a match to TRBD1. Germline trimming cut 5 bases from V and 7 bases from J; bases unmatched to any gene: 6. This CDR3 comprises 14 residues. Germline CDR1 reads SGHAT; CDR2 reads FQNNGV. The CDR3: CASSPTGVGEKLFF. For the CDR3, the DNA is TGTGCCAGCAGCCCGACAGGGGTGGGTGAAAAACTGTTTTTT.